This TCR beta chain derives from a study of tumor-infiltrating lymphocytes in oesophageal squamous cell carcinoma. One entry per CDR3 protein results from TCRdb running MiXCR on the PCR reads. Here the sample spans over 11,000 distinct CDR3 sequences, around 47% being singletons. The CDR3 is 13 residues long. CDR1 is SEHNR, CDR2 FQNEAQ, per germline (reference sequence). The sequence was obtained from a male donor with esophageal squamous cell carcinoma. The V call is TRBV7-9, the J call TRBJ2-5; weak D call: TRBD2 (6 bases). With the DNA end fitting TRBJ2-1 better, the J assignment may be wrong. Sequenced sample: blood. CDR3 nucleotides: TGTGCCAGCAGCACGGGAGCCTACAATGAGCAGTTCTTC. Translated, it gives CASSTGAYNEQFF.